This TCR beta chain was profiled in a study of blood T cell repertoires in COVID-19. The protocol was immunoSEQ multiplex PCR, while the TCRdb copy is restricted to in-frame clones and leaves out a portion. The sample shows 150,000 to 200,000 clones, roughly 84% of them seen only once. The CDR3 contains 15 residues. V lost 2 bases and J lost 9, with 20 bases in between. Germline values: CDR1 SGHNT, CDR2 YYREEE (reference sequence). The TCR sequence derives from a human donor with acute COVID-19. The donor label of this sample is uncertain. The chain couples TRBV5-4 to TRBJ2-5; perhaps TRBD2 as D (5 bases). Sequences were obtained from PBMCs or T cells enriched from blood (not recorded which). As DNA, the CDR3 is TGTGCCAGCAGCTTCTCCCTCGCGGGCTCTGAGGCCCAGTACTTC. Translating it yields CASSFSLAGSEAQYF.